Detailed here is one T cell receptor (beta chain). Antigen: not known. Cells stained for CD3, CD4, CD8, CD45RA, CD27 and viability were sorted into four CD45RA/CD27 subsets. Two oligonucleotides, mixed equimolar, formed the beta constant-region primer covering TRBC1 and TRBC2. The cDNA 3' end received a ligated single-stranded oligonucleotide carrying the SP2 primer and a 12-nucleotide UMI. Using its own MiXCR run on the UMI-ligation and nested PCR reads, TCRdb lists one record per CDR3 protein. The table has 140,000 to 150,000 distinct CDR3 sequences, about 17% seen once. This sample was taken from a study of naive and memory T cell subsets. Study-wide findings and caveats: Diversity fell and Gini index rose from naive through CM, EM, EMRA.

There are 17 residues in the CDR3. The V and J ends lost 4 bases and 0 bases respectively, with 18 bases between them. CDR1 is MDHEN and CDR2 is SYDVKM in the germline V gene. This receptor was identified in a human donor in good health. Material: naive CD4+ T cells from blood. The chain links TRBV28 to TRBJ1-2, with no clear D. DNA for the CDR3: TGTGCCAGCAGTTCATCGTTTTTAGGGCCAGCTAACTATGGCTACACCTTC. Translated, it gives CASSSSFLGPANYGYTF.